This T cell receptor (beta chain) was documented in a study of blood T cell repertoires in COVID-19. In the study overall: From the United States, Italy and Spain came samples of acute and convalescent COVID-19.

Per the original data handling: How many nucleated cells were present was estimated from reference gene primer amplification. Sequencing was performed with immunoSEQ multiplex PCR; in TCRdb, only in-frame clones are kept and a portion is missing. V and J calls and clone size are given by that table; D and trimming were obtained from the DNA. The sample has just under 90,000 clones, 90% seen once. Sequenced: peripheral blood. The source is a man aged 60 to 69 with acute or convalescent COVID-19.

DNA for the CDR3: TGCGCCAGCAGCCAAGGCTCTAGCGGGAGCGGGCAGACCCAGTACTTC. Residues: CASSQGSSGSGQTQYF. The chain carries TRBV4-3 and TRBJ2-5, with 10 bases that match TRBD2. Trimming at V came to 1 base and at J to 6 bases, leaving 8 bases not matched to a gene. This CDR3 has 16 amino acids. Germline V lookup: CDR1 LGHNA, CDR2 YSLEER.